One sample yielded the 32 T cell receptor beta chains listed below, sequenced in a study of vaccination and CD4 T cells after COVID-19. Cultured CD4+ T cells had their DNA profiled by the Oncomine TCR Beta short-read assay. MiXCR, applied by TCRdb to the PCR reads, yields one record per CDR3 protein. The repertoire consists of about 10,000 distinct CDR3 sequences, with 55% to 75% occurring once and the leading ten covering roughly 25%. Treatment of the sample: approximately nine-day PBMC culture with coronavirus spike peptide pools or control peptides (ViraFEST assay). Which antigens these TCRs recognize remains unknown. Sequenced material: CD4+ T cells from blood, cultured in vitro. These receptors all stem from a human donor who had recovered from COVID-19.

This chain links TRBV18 with TRBJ1-1; no reliable D call. Trimming took 6 bases from V and 3 from J, leaving 14 bases between them. The CDR3 is made up of 14 amino acids. CDR1 and CDR2 (germline): KGHSH, LQKENI. CDR3 in DNA: TGTGCCAGCTCTCCTGGGCTTACCGACACTGAAGCTTTCTTT. Encoded protein: CASSPGLTDTEAFF.

The chain has TRBV4-3 and TRBJ1-6; D is uncertain. The CDR3 is 15 amino acids. V was clipped by 4 bases and J by 8 bases, with 15 bases between them. The germline V gene encodes CDR1 LGHNA and CDR2 YSLEER. The CDR3 protein is CASSRGRRGDSPLHF. For the CDR3, the DNA is TGCGCCAGCAGCCGCGGACGTCGGGGAGATTCACCCCTCCACTTT.

The chain carries TRBV15 and TRBJ2-3; 9 bases are a match to TRBD2. This CDR3 contains 16 residues. The germline gives CDR1 LNHNV, CDR2 YYDKDF (reference sequence). V lost 1 base, J lost 11 bases, and 13 bases stayed unmatched. This CDR3 reads CATSRVPLAGTGGQYF. CDR3 bases: TGTGCCACCAGCAGAGTTCCCCTAGCGGGGACTGGAGGGCAGTATTTT.

This clonotype was seen once. This chain joins TRBV18 and TRBJ1-2, with D possibly being TRBD1 (5 bases). CDR1 KGHSH and CDR2 LQKENI come from the germline V gene. Trimming cost V 1 base and J 3 bases, with 12 bases left between them. This CDR3 region has 15 residues. The DNA of the CDR3 is TGTGCCAGCTCACCACGTAATGGGGCTGACTATGGCTACACCTTC. Its translation: CASSPRNGADYGYTF.

The chain recombines TRBV7-9 with TRBJ1-1, with no clear D. V lost 0 bases to trimming and J lost 5 bases, with 13 bases between them. Germline values: CDR1 SEHNR, CDR2 FQNEAQ (reference sequence). The CDR3 loop spans 15 amino acids. CDR3 loop: CASSLAPQTETEAFF. The CDR3, as DNA: TGTGCCAGCAGCTTAGCCCCCCAAACAGAGACTGAAGCTTTCTTT.

The chain combines TRBV7-8 with TRBJ2-1; 11 bases are a match to TRBD2. The V gene's germline CDR1 is SGHVS and CDR2 FQNEAQ. The CDR3 has 17 amino acids. J lost 6 bases, V lost 5 bases, and 12 bases had no gene match. CDR3 amino acids: CASSPHSGRATPNEQFF. The CDR3 region has the DNA TGTGCCAGCAGCCCACATAGCGGGAGGGCCACCCCCAATGAGCAGTTCTTC.

This clonotype was seen a handful of times. The chain joins TRBV7-9 to TRBJ2-2; D is unresolved. CDR3 length equals 13 residues. Trimming took off 1 base at V and 4 bases at J, with 4 bases between the two ends. CDR1 and CDR2 from the germline V gene are SEHNR and FQNEAQ (reference sequence). In DNA form, the CDR3 reads TGTGCCAGCAGCTTAGGCGCCACCGGGGAGCTGTTTTTT. It is translated as CASSLGATGELFF.

This clonotype has a handful of counts. The chain links TRBV15 to TRBJ1-5, with no clear D. The length of the CDR3 is 14 residues. V dropped 5 bases and J dropped 0 bases, with 8 bases sitting between them. CDR1 LNHNV and CDR2 YYDKDF come from the germline V gene (reference sequence). The DNA of the CDR3 is TGTGCCACCAGCGGAGGATATAGCAATCAGCCCCAGCATTTT. It codes for CATSGGYSNQPQHF. The complete variable domain, with remaining parts taken from reference TRBV15 and TRBJ1-5, reads DAMVIQNPRYQVTQFGKPVTLSCSQTLNHNVMYWYQQKSSQAPKLLFHYYDKDFNNEADTPDNFQSRRPNTSFCFLDIRSPGLGDTAMYLCATSGGYSNQPQHFGDGTRLSIL.

The J gene is TRBJ1-2, the V gene TRBV20-1; 7 nucleotides align to TRBD1. CDR3 length: 16 amino acids. Germline trimming cut 0 bases from V and 3 bases from J; bases unmatched to any gene: 10. Germline V gene lookup returns CDR1 DFQATT and CDR2 SNEGSKA (reference sequence). CDR3 in amino acids: CSARDLRGHHYYGYTF. As DNA, the CDR3 is TGCAGTGCTAGAGATCTTAGGGGGCACCATTACTATGGCTACACCTTC.

The V gene is TRBV19, the J gene TRBJ1-1; 10 nucleotides line up with TRBD1. In germline, CDR1 is LNHDA, CDR2 SQIVND (reference sequence). With V trimmed by 9 bases and J by 0 bases, 7 bases remained unmatched. The CDR3 runs to 15 residues. The CDR3 DNA reads as TGTGCCAGCAGCGACAGGGGGCGTTTGAACACTGAAGCTTTCTTT. Translating it yields CASSDRGRLNTEAFF.

The chain links TRBV30 to TRBJ1-2, with D perhaps matching TRBD1 (5 bases). V gave up 5 bases and J gave up 4 bases, with 11 bases separating them. Looked up from germline, CDR1 is GTSNPN and CDR2 is SVGIG (reference sequence). The CDR3 is 12 amino acids. The CDR3 nucleotides read TGTGCCTGGGGCAGGGTTCTCTATGGCTACACCTTC. This gives the protein CAWGRVLYGYTF. Supplemented by reference TRBV30 and TRBJ1-2, the full variable domain reads SQTIHQWPATLVQPVGSPLSLECTVEGTSNPNLYWYRQAAGRGLQLLFYSVGIGQISSEVPQNLSASRPQDRQFILSSKKLLLSDSGFYLCAWGRVLYGYTFGSGTRLTVV.

The chain couples TRBV11-3 to TRBJ1-1; D gene uncertain. The V end was cut by 5 bases, the J end by 4 bases, with 20 bases between. Germline CDR1 is SGHNT and CDR2 is YENEEA. The length of the CDR3 is 16 residues. The CDR3: CASSPLEGGRVTEAFF. The CDR3 coding sequence is TGTGCCAGCAGCCCCCTTGAGGGTGGAAGAGTCACTGAAGCTTTCTTT.

The chain is built from TRBV20-1 and TRBJ2-3; 10 bases match TRBD2. This CDR3 is 14 amino acids long. The V segment lost 6 bases and the J segment 2 bases; nucleotides outside the gene matches: 5. In germline, CDR1 is DFQATT, CDR2 SNEGSKA (reference sequence). The CDR3 DNA follows: TGCAGTGCCATAGCGGGGGGCGCCACAGATACGCAGTATTTT. Its translation is CSAIAGGATDTQYF.

This clonotype was counted between two and nine times. This sequence joins TRBV20-1 and TRBJ2-5; 7 bases agree with TRBD2. The CDR3 sequence is 14 residues long. The V segment lost 6 bases and the J segment 1 base; nucleotides outside the gene matches: 8. Germline CDR1 DFQATT, CDR2 SNEGSKA (reference sequence). CDR3 amino acids: CSALRSSGQETQYF. CDR3 coding DNA: TGCAGTGCCCTCCGCTCTAGCGGCCAAGAGACCCAGTACTTC.

The CDR3 DNA reads TGTGCCAGCAGCAACAACAGGAACTCCTACGAGCAGTACTTC. It specifies CASSNNRNSYEQYF. This chain connects TRBV11-3 to TRBJ2-7; maybe TRBD1 (5 bases). The germline gives CDR1 SGHNT, CDR2 YENEEA. The CDR3 totals 14 residues. V lost 5 bases, J lost 0 bases, and 11 bases lay in between.

J is TRBJ1-2 and V is TRBV2, with TRBD1 matching over 7 bases. CDR1 and CDR2 (germline): SNHLY, FYNNEI. The CDR3 spans 15 residues. J lost 4 bases, V lost 1 base, and 6 bases had no gene match. This chain's CDR3 is CASSEGTGWSYGYTF. The CDR3 coding sequence is TGTGCCAGCAGTGAAGGGACAGGATGGAGCTATGGCTACACCTTC.

The J gene is TRBJ1-5, the V gene TRBV6-2 or TRBV6-3, with 8 bases aligning to TRBD1. Germline V lookup: CDR1 MNHEY, CDR2 SVGEGT. The CDR3 sequence is 16 residues long. Losses at the gene ends were 6 bases for V and 7 bases for J; bases not matched to a gene: 14. The CDR3 nucleotides are TGTGCCAGCAGCTACCGAGGACAGGGACGGGGCCAGCCCCAGCATTTT. Its protein is CASSYRGQGRGQPQHF.

This clonotype was detected only once. The chain combines TRBV20-1 with TRBJ1-5, with D perhaps TRBD1 (5 bases). Looked up from germline, CDR1 is DFQATT and CDR2 is SNEGSKA (reference sequence). The CDR3 is 13 amino acids. V shed 4 bases and J shed 1 base, with 8 bases lying between them. CDR3 DNA: TGCAGTGCTATTTGGGGGAGCAATCAGCCCCAGCATTTT. As protein: CSAIWGSNQPQHF.

The J gene is TRBJ2-1, the V gene TRBV27; 8 bases align to TRBD2. CDR3 length: 14 residues. With 4 bases clipped from V and 8 bases from J, the junction kept 7 bases outside the gene matches. Germline CDR1 and CDR2: MNHEY and SMNVEV (reference sequence). Here the CDR3 reads CASSSPGLGDEQFF. CDR3 DNA: TGTGCCAGCAGTTCACCGGGACTAGGGGATGAGCAGTTCTTC.

In this sample, this clonotype turned up a few times. V usage is TRBV20-1 and J usage is TRBJ2-7; D perhaps matches TRBD2 (6 bases). V dropped 0 bases and J dropped 3 bases, with 9 bases sitting between them. In germline, CDR1 is DFQATT, CDR2 SNEGSKA (reference sequence). The length of the CDR3 is 13 residues. This CDR3 is CSARDSGGYEQYF. CDR3 nucleotides: TGCAGTGCTAGAGATTCCGGGGGCTACGAGCAGTACTTC.

V gene TRBV20-1 combines with J gene TRBJ2-6; D gene unclear. V was pared by 5 bases and J by 2 bases, with 7 bases between. CDR1 DFQATT and CDR2 SNEGSKA come from the germline V gene (reference sequence). The CDR3 extends over 13 amino acids. The DNA of the CDR3 is TGCAGTGCTCATCTCGCTGGGGCCAACGTCCTGACTTTC. This codes for CSAHLAGANVLTF.

The rearrangement links TRBV6-1 to TRBJ2-3; D unresolved. The V gene's germline CDR1 is MNHNS and CDR2 SASEGT. This CDR3 is 13 amino acids long. The V end lost 5 bases, the J end lost 5 bases, and 11 bases lay between the germline ends. The CDR3 region has the DNA TGTGCCAGCAGTCCCCCCGGCGTAGATACGCAGTATTTT. Its translation: CASSPPGVDTQYF.

This clonotype was seen more than once but under ten times. V usage is TRBV24-1 and J usage is TRBJ1-1; D perhaps matches TRBD1 (5 bases). The germline CDR1 and CDR2 sequences are KGHDR and SFDVKD. The CDR3 is 13 residues long. V was cut by 4 bases and J by 5 bases, with 10 bases left in between. The CDR3 reads CATSDRGSTEAFF. The DNA for the CDR3 is TGTGCCACCAGTGACCGGGGCAGTACTGAAGCTTTCTTT.

This chain connects TRBV20-1 to TRBJ1-1; D unresolved. Germline CDR1 DFQATT, CDR2 SNEGSKA (reference sequence). The V end was cut by 0 bases, the J end by 7 bases, with 12 bases between. The CDR3 loop spans 13 amino acids. The CDR3 loop is CSARDFSASEAFF. The CDR3 nucleotides are TGCAGTGCTAGAGATTTTAGCGCCAGTGAAGCTTTCTTT.

The chain links TRBV28 to TRBJ2-7; TRBD2 agrees at 9 bases. V lost 3 bases to trimming and J lost 6 bases; unmatched junction nucleotides: 9. The germline V gene has CDR1 MDHEN and CDR2 SYDVKM. This CDR3 has 15 amino acids. The CDR3: CASSFLGTSTGEQYF. Written as DNA, the CDR3 is TGTGCCAGCAGTTTCCTCGGGACTAGCACGGGCGAGCAGTACTTC.

V gene TRBV6-1 combines with J gene TRBJ1-6; 10 nucleotides agree with TRBD1. The CDR3 contains 15 residues. Trimming took 10 bases from V and 4 from J; bases not matched to a gene: 7. Germline V gene lookup returns CDR1 MNHNS and CDR2 SASEGT. CDR3 nucleotides: TGTGCCACCGACAGGGGGCTATATTATAATTCACCCCTCCACTTT. As protein: CATDRGLYYNSPLHF.

The J gene is TRBJ2-3, the V gene TRBV6-1, with 10 bases fitting TRBD2. The germline V gene has CDR1 MNHNS and CDR2 SASEGT. The CDR3 is made up of 16 amino acids. The J segment lost 2 bases and the V segment lost 6 bases, leaving 8 bases of the junction unmatched. This CDR3 reads CASRSSLAGATDTQYF. The CDR3 bases are TGTGCCAGCAGGTCGTCGCTAGCGGGAGCCACAGATACGCAGTATTTT.

The CDR3 bases are TGTGCCAGTAGTATAAAAACCGGGACCGGTGAAGCTTTCTTT. Its protein product is CASSIKTGTGEAFF. The V gene is TRBV19, the J gene TRBJ1-1; a weak D match, TRBD1 (5 bases). Trimming removed 2 bases from V and 7 bases from J, with 14 bases in between. The CDR3 sequence is 14 residues long. Germline-derived CDR1 and CDR2 are LNHDA and SQIVND (reference sequence).

The gene calls are TRBV20-1 and TRBJ2-5; D possibly uses TRBD1 or TRBD2 (5 bases each). V lost 0 bases, J lost 5 bases, and 10 bases lay in between. CDR1 is DFQATT and CDR2 is SNEGSKA in the germline V gene (reference sequence). The CDR3 runs to 13 residues. The CDR3 here is CSARDAGAETQYF. CDR3 nucleotide sequence: TGCAGTGCTAGAGATGCCGGGGCGGAGACCCAGTACTTC.

This sequence joins TRBV27 and TRBJ1-6; 7 positions agree with TRBD1. This CDR3 is 14 amino acids long. The trim removed 3 bases at V and 6 bases at J, leaving 2 bases unmatched. CDR1 is MNHEY, CDR2 SMNVEV, per germline (reference sequence). CDR3 amino acids: CASSLEGANSPLHF. The CDR3 DNA is TGTGCCAGCAGTTTGGAGGGGGCTAATTCACCCCTCCACTTT.

The chain has TRBV2 and TRBJ1-1; TRBD1 matches at 7 bases. Germline loops: CDR1 SNHLY, CDR2 FYNNEI. V was clipped by 4 bases and J by 5 bases; unmatched bases: 4. The CDR3 spans 13 residues. In DNA form, the CDR3 reads TGTGCCAGCAGTGGGGACAGTTTTACTGAAGCTTTCTTT. Translation: CASSGDSFTEAFF.

The chain recombines TRBV20-1 with TRBJ2-3; D may be TRBD2 (6 bases). Trimming took 6 bases from V and 6 from J, leaving 22 bases between them. This CDR3 has 15 residues. Germline V gives CDR1 DFQATT, CDR2 SNEGSKA (reference sequence). The CDR3 DNA sequence: TGCAGTGCAGACGCGGGACCCTTGGGGTGGGATACGCAGTATTTT. The encoded protein is CSADAGPLGWDTQYF.